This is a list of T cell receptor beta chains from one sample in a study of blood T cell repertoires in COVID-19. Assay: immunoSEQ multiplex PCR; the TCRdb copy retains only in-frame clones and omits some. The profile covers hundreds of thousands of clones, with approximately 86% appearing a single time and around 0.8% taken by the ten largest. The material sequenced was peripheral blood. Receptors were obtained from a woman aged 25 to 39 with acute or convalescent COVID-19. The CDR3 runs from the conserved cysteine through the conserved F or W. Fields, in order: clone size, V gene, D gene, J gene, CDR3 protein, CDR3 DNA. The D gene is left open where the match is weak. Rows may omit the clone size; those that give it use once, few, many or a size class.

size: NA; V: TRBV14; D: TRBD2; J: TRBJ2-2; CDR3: CASSQEFRLAGGHTGELFF; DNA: TGTGCCAGCAGCCAAGAATTTCGGCTAGCGGGAGGTCACACCGGGGAGCTGTTTTTT
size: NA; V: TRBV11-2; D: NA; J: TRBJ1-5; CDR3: CASSLSYRQPQHF; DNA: TGTGCCAGCAGCTTATCCTACCGTCAGCCCCAGCATTTT
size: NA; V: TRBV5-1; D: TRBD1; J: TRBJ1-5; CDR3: CASSLEQGNQPQHF; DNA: TGCGCCAGCAGCCTAGAACAGGGGAATCAGCCCCAGCATTTT
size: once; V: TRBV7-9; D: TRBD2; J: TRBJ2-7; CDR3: CASSLAPSGTYEQYF; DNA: TGTGCCAGCAGCTTAGCGCCTAGCGGAACCTACGAGCAGTACTTC
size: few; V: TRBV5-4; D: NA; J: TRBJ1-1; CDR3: CASSLGRWSPNTEAFF; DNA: TGTGCCAGCAGCTTAGGTCGGTGGAGCCCCAACACTGAAGCTTTCTTT
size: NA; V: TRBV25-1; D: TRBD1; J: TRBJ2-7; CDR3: CASSASGTGMYEQYF; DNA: TGTGCCAGCAGCGCATCCGGGACAGGGATGTACGAGCAGTACTTC
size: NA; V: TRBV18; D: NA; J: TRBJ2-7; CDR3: CASSPEQSGYEQYF; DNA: TGTGCCAGCTCACCGGAACAGTCTGGTTACGAGCAGTACTTC
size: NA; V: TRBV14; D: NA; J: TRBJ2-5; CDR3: CASSQEARGTQYF; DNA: TGTGCCAGCAGCCAAGAGGCTAGGGGGACCCAGTACTTC
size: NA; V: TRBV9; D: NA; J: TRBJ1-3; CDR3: CASSVGLDSGNTIYF; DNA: TGTGCCAGCAGCGTGGGACTGGACTCTGGAAACACCATATATTTT
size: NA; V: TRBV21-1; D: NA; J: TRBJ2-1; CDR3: CASSKSRLAGGPIDSNEQFF; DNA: TGTGCCAGCAGCAAATCTCGACTAGCGGGAGGGCCGATTGATAGCAATGAGCAGTTCTTC
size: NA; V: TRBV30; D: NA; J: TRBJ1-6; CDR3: CAWSGQSSYNSPLHF; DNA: TGTGCCTGGAGTGGACAGAGCTCCTATAATTCACCCCTCCACTTT
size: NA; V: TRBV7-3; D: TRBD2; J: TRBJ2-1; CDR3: CASSSIRTSGSYNEQFF; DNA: TGTGCCAGCAGCTCCATCAGGACTAGCGGGTCCTACAATGAGCAGTTCTTC
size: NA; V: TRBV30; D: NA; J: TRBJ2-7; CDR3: CAWSSHQSYEQYF; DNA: TGTGCCTGGAGTTCCCACCAGTCCTACGAGCAGTACTTC
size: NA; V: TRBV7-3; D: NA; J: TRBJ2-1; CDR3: CASSIYGTHYNEQFF; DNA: TGTGCCAGCAGCATATACGGGACACACTACAATGAGCAGTTCTTC
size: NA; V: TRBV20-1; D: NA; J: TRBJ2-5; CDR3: CSGGRGETQYF; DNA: TGCAGTGGTGGGCGGGGCGAGACCCAGTACTTC
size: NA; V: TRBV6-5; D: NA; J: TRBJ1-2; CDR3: CASSYSSRVRYGYTF; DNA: TGTGCCAGCAGTTACTCATCACGGGTGAGGTATGGCTACACCTTC
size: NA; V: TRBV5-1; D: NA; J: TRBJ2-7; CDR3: CASSLEDSFGYEQYF; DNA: TGCGCCAGCAGCTTGGAGGACTCCTTTGGGTACGAGCAGTACTTC
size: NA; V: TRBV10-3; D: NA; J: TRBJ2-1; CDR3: CAIRGMDEQFF; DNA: TGTGCCATTCGGGGAATGGATGAGCAGTTCTTC
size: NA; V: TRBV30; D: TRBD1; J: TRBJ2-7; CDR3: CAWGGQGLREQYF; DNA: TGTGCCTGGGGTGGACAGGGTCTAAGGGAGCAGTACTTC
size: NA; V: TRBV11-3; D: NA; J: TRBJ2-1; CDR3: CASRRETREQFF; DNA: TGTGCCAGCAGGAGGGAGACTAGAGAGCAGTTCTTC
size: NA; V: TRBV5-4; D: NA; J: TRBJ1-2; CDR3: CASSPQGSYGYTF; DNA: TGTGCCAGCAGCCCCCAGGGTAGTTATGGCTACACCTTC
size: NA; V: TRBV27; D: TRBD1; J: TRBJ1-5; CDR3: CASKDRPYSNQPQHF; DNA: TGTGCCAGCAAGGACAGGCCGTATAGCAATCAGCCCCAGCATTTT
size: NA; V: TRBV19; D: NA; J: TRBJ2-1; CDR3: CASSIKGGNEQFF; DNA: TGTGCCAGTAGTATTAAAGGGGGCAATGAGCAGTTCTTC
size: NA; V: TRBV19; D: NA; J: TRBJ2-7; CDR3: CARRYLAGDEQYF; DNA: TGTGCCAGACGATATCTTGCAGGGGATGAGCAGTACTTC
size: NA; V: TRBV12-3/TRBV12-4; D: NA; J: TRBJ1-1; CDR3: CASSPRGGTEAFF; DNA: TGTGCCAGCAGTCCCCGAGGGGGCACTGAAGCTTTCTTT
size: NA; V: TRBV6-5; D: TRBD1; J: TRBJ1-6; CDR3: CASSSGTGYNSPLHF; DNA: TGTGCCAGCAGCTCCGGGACAGGGTATAATTCACCCCTCCACTTT
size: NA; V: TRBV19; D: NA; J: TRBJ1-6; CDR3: CASSMEWSSPLHF; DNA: TGTGCCAGTAGTATGGAGTGGAGTTCACCCCTCCACTTT
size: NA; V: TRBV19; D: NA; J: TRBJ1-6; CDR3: CASSSGSPLHF; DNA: TGTGCCAGTAGTTCGGGGTCACCCCTCCACTTT
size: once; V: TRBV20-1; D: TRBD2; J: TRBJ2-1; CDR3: CSATSGPQQFF; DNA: TGCAGTGCTACTAGCGGACCGCAGCAGTTCTTC
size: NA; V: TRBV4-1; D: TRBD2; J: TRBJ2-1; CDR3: CASSHLTSGGHNEQFF; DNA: TGCGCCAGCAGCCACTTAACTAGCGGGGGCCACAATGAGCAGTTCTTC
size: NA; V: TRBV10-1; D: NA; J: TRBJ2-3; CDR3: CASSSGTDTQYF; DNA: TGCGCCAGCTCGAGCGGGACAGATACGCAGTATTTT
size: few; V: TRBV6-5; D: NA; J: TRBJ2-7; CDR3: CASGLLQGSHEQYF; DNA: TGTGCCAGCGGCCTACTTCAGGGGTCCCACGAGCAGTACTTC
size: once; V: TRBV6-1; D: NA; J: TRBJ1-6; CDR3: CASSEAPYSSYNSPLHF; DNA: TGTGCCAGCAGTGAAGCGCCGTACAGCTCCTATAATTCACCCCTCCACTTT
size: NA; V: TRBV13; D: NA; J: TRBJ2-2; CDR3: CASSFVPGELFF; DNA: TGTGCCAGCAGCTTCGTCCCCGGGGAGCTGTTTTTT
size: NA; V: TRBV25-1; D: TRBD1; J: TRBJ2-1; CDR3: CASSPWGGQGFNEQFF; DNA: TGTGCCAGCAGCCCTTGGGGCGGACAGGGCTTTAATGAGCAGTTCTTC
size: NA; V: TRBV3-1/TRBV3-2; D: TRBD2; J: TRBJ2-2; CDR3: CASSQSGRVTGELFF; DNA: TGTGCCAGCAGCCAAAGCGGGAGAGTCACCGGGGAGCTGTTTTTT
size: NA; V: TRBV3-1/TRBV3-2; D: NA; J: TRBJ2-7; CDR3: CASSQRLDSYEQYF; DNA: TGTGCCAGCAGCCAACGACTAGACTCCTACGAGCAGTACTTC
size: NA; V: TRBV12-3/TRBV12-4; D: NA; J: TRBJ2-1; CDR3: CASSLDSYNEQFF; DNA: TGTGCCAGCAGTTTGGACAGCTACAATGAGCAGTTCTTC